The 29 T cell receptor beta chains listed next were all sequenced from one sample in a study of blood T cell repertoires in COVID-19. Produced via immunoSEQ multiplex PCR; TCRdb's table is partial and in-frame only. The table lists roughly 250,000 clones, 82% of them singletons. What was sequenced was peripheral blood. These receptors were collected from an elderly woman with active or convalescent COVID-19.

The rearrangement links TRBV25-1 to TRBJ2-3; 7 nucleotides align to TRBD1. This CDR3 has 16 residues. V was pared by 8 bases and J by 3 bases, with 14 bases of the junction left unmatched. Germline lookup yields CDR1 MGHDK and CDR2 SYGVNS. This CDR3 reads CASSNPGQGVTDTQYF. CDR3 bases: TGTGCCAGCTCAAACCCTGGCCAGGGGGTAACAGATACGCAGTATTTT.

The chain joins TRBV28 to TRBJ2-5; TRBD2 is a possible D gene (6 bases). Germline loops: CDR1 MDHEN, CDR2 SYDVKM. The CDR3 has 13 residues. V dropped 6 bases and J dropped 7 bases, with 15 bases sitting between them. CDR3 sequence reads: CASSGSILGTQYF. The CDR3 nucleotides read TGTGCCAGCAGCGGGAGTATCTTAGGGACCCAGTACTTC.

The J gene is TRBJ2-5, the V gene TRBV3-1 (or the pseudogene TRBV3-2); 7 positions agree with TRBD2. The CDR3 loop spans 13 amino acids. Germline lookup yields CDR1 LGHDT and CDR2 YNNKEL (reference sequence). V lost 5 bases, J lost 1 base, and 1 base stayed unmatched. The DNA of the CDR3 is TGTGCCAGCAGCTCTAGCGGCCAAGAGACCCAGTACTTC. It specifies CASSSSGQETQYF.

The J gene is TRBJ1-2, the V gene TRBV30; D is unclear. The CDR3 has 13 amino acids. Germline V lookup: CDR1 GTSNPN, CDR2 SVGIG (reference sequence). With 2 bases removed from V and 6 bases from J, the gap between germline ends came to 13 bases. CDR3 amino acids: CAWSPGSGNGYTF. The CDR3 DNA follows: TGTGCCTGGAGTCCTGGGAGCGGTAATGGCTACACCTTC.

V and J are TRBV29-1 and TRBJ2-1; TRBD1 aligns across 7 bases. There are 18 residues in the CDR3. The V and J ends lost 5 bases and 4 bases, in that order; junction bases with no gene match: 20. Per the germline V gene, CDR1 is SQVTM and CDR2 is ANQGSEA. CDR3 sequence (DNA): TGCAGCGTTCAAGGGGCAGGGGGTTTGAGGTCGTTTTACAATGAGCAGTTCTTC. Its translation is CSVQGAGGLRSFYNEQFF.

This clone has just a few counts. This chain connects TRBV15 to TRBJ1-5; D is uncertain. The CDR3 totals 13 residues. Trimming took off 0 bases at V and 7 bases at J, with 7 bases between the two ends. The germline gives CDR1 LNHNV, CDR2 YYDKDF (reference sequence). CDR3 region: CATSRDREQPQHF. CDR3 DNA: TGTGCCACCAGCAGAGATCGGGAACAGCCCCAGCATTTT.

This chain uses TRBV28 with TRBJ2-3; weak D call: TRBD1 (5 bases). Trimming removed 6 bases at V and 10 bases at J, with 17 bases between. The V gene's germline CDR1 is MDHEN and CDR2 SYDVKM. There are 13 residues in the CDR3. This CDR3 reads CASRDDSHRPQYF. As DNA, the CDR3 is TGTGCCAGCAGAGATGACAGTCACCGCCCGCAGTATTTT.

The CDR3 nucleotides are TGCGCCAGCAGCCCGACTAGCGGGACCTACAATGAGCAGTTCTTC. Translating gives CASSPTSGTYNEQFF. This rearrangement joins TRBV5-1 to TRBJ2-1; 11 positions agree with TRBD2. The junction had 2 bases not matched to a gene; V was cut back by 4 bases and J by 2 bases. The germline gives CDR1 SGHRS, CDR2 YFSETQ. This CDR3 spans 15 amino acids.

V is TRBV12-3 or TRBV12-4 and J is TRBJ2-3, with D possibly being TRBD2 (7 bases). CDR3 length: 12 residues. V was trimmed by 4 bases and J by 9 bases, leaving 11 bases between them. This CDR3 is CASSWGGGTQYF. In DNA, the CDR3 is TGTGCCAGCAGTTGGGGAGGGGGGACGCAGTATTTT.

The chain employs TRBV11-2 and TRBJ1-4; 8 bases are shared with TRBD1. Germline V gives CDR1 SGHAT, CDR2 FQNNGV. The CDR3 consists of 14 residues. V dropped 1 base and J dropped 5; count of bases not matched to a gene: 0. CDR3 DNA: TGTGCCAGCAGCTTAGGGACAGGGAATGAAAAACTGTTTTTT. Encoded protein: CASSLGTGNEKLFF.

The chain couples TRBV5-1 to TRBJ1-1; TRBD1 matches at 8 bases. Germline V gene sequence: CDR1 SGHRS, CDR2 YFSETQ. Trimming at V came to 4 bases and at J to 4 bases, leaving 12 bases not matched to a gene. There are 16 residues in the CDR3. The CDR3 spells CASSPSRQGLPTEAFF. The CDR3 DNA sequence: TGCGCCAGCAGCCCGAGCCGACAGGGGCTTCCCACTGAAGCTTTCTTT.

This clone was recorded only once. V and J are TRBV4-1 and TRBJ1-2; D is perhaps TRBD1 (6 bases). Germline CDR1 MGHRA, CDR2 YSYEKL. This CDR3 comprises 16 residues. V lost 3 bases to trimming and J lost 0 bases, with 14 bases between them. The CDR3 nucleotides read TGCGCCAGCAGCCAGGAGGCAGGGGCAACTAACTATGGCTACACCTTC. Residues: CASSQEAGATNYGYTF.

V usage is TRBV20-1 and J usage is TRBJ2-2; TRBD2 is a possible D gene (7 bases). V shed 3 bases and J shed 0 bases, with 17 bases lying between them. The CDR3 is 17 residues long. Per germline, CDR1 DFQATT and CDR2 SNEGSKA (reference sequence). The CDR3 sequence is CSASGDAGAPNTGELFF. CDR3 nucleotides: TGCAGTGCTAGTGGGGACGCGGGGGCCCCGAACACCGGGGAGCTGTTTTTT.

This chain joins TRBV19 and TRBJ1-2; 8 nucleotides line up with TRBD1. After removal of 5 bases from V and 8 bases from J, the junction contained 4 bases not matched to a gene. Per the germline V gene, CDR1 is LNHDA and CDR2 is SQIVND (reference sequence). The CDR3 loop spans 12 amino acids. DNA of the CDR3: TGTGCCAGTAGTTCAGGGGGCCGCGGCTACACCTTC. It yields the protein CASSSGGRGYTF.

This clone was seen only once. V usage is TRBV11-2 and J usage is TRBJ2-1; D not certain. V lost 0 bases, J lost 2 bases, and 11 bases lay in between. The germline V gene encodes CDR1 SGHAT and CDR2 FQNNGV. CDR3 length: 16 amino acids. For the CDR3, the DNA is TGTGCCAGCAGCTTAGATTACGAGAGGCCCTACAATGAGCAGTTCTTC. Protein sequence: CASSLDYERPYNEQFF.

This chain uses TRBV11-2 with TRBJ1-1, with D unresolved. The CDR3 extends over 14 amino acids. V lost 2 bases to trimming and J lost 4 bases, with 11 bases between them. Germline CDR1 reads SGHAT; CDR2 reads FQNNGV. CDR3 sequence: CASSLQVYSTEAFF. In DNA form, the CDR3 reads TGTGCCAGCAGCTTACAGGTCTATAGCACTGAAGCTTTCTTT.

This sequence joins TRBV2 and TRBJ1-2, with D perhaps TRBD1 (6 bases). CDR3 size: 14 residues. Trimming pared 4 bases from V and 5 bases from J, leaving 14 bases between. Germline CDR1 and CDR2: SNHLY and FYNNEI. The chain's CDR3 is CASSALRGSYGYTF. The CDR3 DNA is TGTGCCAGCAGTGCTCTCAGGGGATCATATGGCTACACCTTC.

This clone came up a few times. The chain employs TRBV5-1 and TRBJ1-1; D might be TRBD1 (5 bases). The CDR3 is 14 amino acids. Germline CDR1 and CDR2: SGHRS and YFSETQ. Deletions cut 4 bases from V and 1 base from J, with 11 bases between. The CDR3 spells CASSEYGGNTEAFF. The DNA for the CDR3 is TGCGCCAGCAGCGAATACGGGGGGAACACTGAAGCTTTCTTT.

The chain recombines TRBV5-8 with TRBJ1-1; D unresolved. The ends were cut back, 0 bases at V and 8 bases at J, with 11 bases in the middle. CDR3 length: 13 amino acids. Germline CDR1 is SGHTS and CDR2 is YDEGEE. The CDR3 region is CASSLERGIEAFF. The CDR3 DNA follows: TGTGCCAGCAGCTTGGAACGGGGAATCGAAGCTTTCTTT.

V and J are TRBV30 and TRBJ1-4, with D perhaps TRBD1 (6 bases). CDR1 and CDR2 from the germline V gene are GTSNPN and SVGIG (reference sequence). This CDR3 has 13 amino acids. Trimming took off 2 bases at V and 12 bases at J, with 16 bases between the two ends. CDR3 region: CAWSPIRGGELFF. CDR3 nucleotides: TGTGCCTGGAGTCCCATTAGGGGGGGCGAACTGTTTTTT.

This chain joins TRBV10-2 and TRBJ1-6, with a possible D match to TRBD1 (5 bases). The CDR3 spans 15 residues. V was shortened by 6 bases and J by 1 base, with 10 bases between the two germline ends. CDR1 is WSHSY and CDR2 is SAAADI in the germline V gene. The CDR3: CASSDSGSYNSPLHF. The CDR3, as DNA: TGCGCCAGCAGCGACTCAGGGTCCTATAATTCACCCCTCCACTTT.

CDR3 nucleotides: TGTGCCAGCAGCCAAGATTTCCTAGCTACCTACGAGCAGTACTTC. It translates to CASSQDFLATYEQYF. The rearrangement uses TRBV3-1 (or the pseudogene TRBV3-2) and TRBJ2-7, with TRBD2 as a possible D gene (5 bases). The CDR3 has 15 residues. Trimming removed 0 bases from V and 2 bases from J, with 11 bases in between. Looked up from germline, CDR1 is LGHDT and CDR2 is YNNKEL (reference sequence).

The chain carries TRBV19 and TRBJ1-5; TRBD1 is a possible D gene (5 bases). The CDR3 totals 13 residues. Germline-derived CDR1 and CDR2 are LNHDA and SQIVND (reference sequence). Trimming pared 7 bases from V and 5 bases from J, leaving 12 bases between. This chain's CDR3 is CASTLGHYQPQHF. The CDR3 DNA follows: TGTGCCAGTACTCTCGGACATTATCAGCCCCAGCATTTT.

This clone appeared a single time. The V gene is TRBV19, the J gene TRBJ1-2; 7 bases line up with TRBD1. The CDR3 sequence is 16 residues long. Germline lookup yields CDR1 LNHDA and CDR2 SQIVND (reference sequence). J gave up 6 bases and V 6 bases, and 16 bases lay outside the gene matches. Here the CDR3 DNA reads TGTGCCAGTAGACCCCTAGAAACAGGGGTGCGTAATGGCTACACCTTC. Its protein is CASRPLETGVRNGYTF.

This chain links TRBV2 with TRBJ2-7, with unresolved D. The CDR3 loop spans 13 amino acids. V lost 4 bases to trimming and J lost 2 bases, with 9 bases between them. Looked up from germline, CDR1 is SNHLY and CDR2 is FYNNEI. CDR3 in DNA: TGTGCCAGCAGTGTCGCACTTACCTACGAGCAGTACTTC. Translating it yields CASSVALTYEQYF.

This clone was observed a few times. CDR3 bases: TGTGCCATCCCACTGGCCAGCGGGACCCAGTACTTC. This codes for CAIPLASGTQYF. This sequence joins TRBV7-9 and TRBJ2-5, with D possibly being TRBD2 (5 bases). Germline CDR1 reads SEHNR; CDR2 reads FQNEAQ (reference sequence). The CDR3 spans 12 residues. V dropped 10 bases and J dropped 7 bases, with 16 bases sitting between them.

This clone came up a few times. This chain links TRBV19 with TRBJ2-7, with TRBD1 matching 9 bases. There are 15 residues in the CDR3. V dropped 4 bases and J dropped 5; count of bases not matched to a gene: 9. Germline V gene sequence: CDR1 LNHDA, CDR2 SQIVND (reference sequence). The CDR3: CASSTQTGGLNEQYF. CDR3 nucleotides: TGTGCCAGTAGTACCCAGACAGGGGGTTTGAACGAGCAGTACTTC.

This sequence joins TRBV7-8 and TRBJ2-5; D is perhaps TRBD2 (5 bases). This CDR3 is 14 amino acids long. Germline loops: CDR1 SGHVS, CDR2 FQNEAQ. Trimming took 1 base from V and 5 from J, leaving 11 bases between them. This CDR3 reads CASSLGLTGETQYF. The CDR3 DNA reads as TGTGCCAGCAGCTTAGGCCTTACGGGGGAGACCCAGTACTTC.

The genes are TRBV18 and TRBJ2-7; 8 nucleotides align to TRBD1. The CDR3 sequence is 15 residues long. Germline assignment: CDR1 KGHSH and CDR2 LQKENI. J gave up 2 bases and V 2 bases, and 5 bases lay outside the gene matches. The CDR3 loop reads CASSPGTGLTYEQYF. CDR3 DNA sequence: TGTGCCAGCTCACCAGGGACAGGCTTAACCTACGAGCAGTACTTC.